Following are 9 T cell receptor beta chains from one sample sequenced in a study of T cells in Graves' hyperthyroidism and ophthalmopathy. The source material, RNA transcripts, was used to amplify TCR beta CDR3 regions. Carried out on the TCR CDR3, a first-round RT-PCR used the HTBI primer set. TCRdb recomputed calls from the multiplex PCR reads with MiXCR, one row per CDR3 protein. The table lists approximately 430,000 distinct CDR3 sequences, about a sixth of them singletons, with 13% to 15% in the top ten. Sequenced: blood. The source of these receptors is a woman aged 18 to 35 with Graves' hyperthyroidism.

This clonotype appeared many times. V usage is TRBV20-1 and J usage is TRBJ2-1, with D uncertain. The CDR3 is 16 amino acids. The germline V gene has CDR1 DFQATT and CDR2 SNEGSKA (reference sequence). The V and J ends lost 3 bases and 0 bases respectively, with 15 bases between them. The CDR3 is CSARGLGRSSYNEQFF. CDR3 DNA sequence: TGCAGTGCTAGGGGTTTGGGCCGTAGCTCCTACAATGAGCAGTTCTTC.

This clonotype was picked up many times. The V and J genes are TRBV20-1 and TRBJ2-5; 7 bases agree with TRBD2. This CDR3 is 15 amino acids long. CDR1 DFQATT and CDR2 SNEGSKA come from the germline V gene (reference sequence). DNA of the CDR3: TGCAGCGCAAAGGGGACGAGCGGGACCCAAGAGACCCAGTACTTC. This encodes CSAKGTSGTQETQYF.

Notes on this clonotype: Being one base from a much bigger clone, this may be a read error. The CDR3 here is CASTDRWKNIEAFF. CDR3 nucleotides: TGTGCCAGCACCGACAGATGGAAGAACATTGAAGCTTTCTTT. This rearrangement joins TRBV2 to TRBJ1-1, with TRBD1 as a possible D gene (5 bases). CDR1 is SNHLY and CDR2 is FYNNEI in the germline V gene. The CDR3 covers 14 residues. Using reference TRBV2 and TRBJ1-1 for the parts outside the CDR3, the full variable domain is EPEVTQTPSHQVTQMGQEVILRCVPISNHLYFYWYRQILGQKVEFLVSFYNNEISEKSEIFDDQFSVERPDGSNFTLKIRSTKLEDSAMYFCASTDRWKNIEAFFGQGTRLTVV.

Many counts were recorded for this clonotype. The V gene is TRBV7-2, the J gene TRBJ2-7; 14 nucleotides align to TRBD2. This CDR3 region has 16 residues. V shed 3 bases, J shed 4 bases, and the junction held 5 bases outside the gene matches. Germline assignment: CDR1 SGHTA and CDR2 FQGNSA. The CDR3, as DNA: TGTGCCAGCAGCTTTCACCGGACTAGCGGGAGGTACGAGCAGTACTTC. Its protein is CASSFHRTSGRYEQYF.

There are a few counts of this clonotype. The chain uses TRBV6-1 and TRBJ2-7, with 7 bases lining up with TRBD1. The CDR3 sequence is 15 residues long. The germline V gene has CDR1 MNHNS and CDR2 SASEGT. After removal of 7 bases from V and 0 bases from J, the junction contained 9 bases not matched to a gene. The CDR3, as DNA: TGTGCCAGCACCCCGAAGGGGGACAGCTCCTACGAGCAGTACTTC. This translates into CASTPKGDSSYEQYF.

In this sample, this clonotype turned up many times. This CDR3 reads CASSQRGGRFLEQYF. CDR3 DNA sequence: TGTGCCAGCAGCCAGAGGGGGGGGAGGTTCCTCGAGCAGTACTTC. The V and J genes are TRBV7-2 and TRBJ2-7; the D gene is possibly TRBD2 (7 bases). The CDR3 totals 15 residues. V was shortened by 5 bases and J by 6 bases, with 20 bases between the two germline ends. CDR1 is SGHTA and CDR2 is FQGNSA in the germline V gene.

This clonotype came up many times. The chain joins TRBV20-1 to TRBJ2-7; D may be TRBD1 or TRBD2 (6 bases each). V dropped 1 base and J dropped 6 bases, with 22 bases sitting between them. The CDR3 length is 16 residues. Germline V lookup: CDR1 DFQATT, CDR2 SNEGSKA (reference sequence). This chain's CDR3 is CSARAFPWGEGGEQYF. As DNA, the CDR3 is TGCAGTGCTAGAGCTTTCCCGTGGGGGGAAGGGGGCGAGCAGTACTTC.

The chain joins TRBV5-1 to TRBJ2-1; D is perhaps TRBD1 (5 bases). The CDR3 runs 16 residues. Trimming took 0 bases from V and 5 from J, leaving 15 bases between them. Germline CDR1 is SGHRS and CDR2 is YFSETQ. The CDR3 DNA sequence: TGCGCCAGCAGCTTGGAAGGTCAGGGCTCGAACAATGAGCAGTTCTTC. It specifies CASSLEGQGSNNEQFF.

At least ten counts were recorded for this clonotype. This chain uses TRBV20-1 with TRBJ1-4; 9 nucleotides align to TRBD1. V lost 6 bases and J lost 8; bases outside the gene matches: 4. Germline CDR1 and CDR2: DFQATT and SNEGSKA (reference sequence). There are 12 residues in the CDR3. Written as DNA, the CDR3 is TGCAGTGCGAGGACAGGGGACGAAAAACTGTTTTTT. This encodes CSARTGDEKLFF.